This is a list of T cell receptor beta chains from one sample in a study of tumour-infiltrating T cells in Burkitt lymphoma. The protocol was immunoSEQ multiplex PCR, while the TCRdb copy is restricted to in-frame clones and leaves out a portion. The data show tens of thousands of clones, more than 25% seen once. Sample: tumor tissue. The receptors stem from a human donor with Burkitt lymphoma. Both conserved end residues are part of each CDR3. Fields, in order: clone size, V gene, J gene, D gene, CDR3 protein, CDR3 DNA. The D gene is left open where the match is weak. Clone size is not always given. Where it is, it says once, few, many or a class for expanded clones.

>-|TRBV6-5|TRBJ1-2|-
CASRERGTYGYTF
TGTGCCAGCAGAGAGAGGGGCACCTATGGCTACACCTTC
>few|TRBV4-1|TRBJ2-2|-
CASSPQTGELFF
TGCGCCAGCAGCCCCCAAACCGGGGAGCTGTTTTTT
>-|TRBV6-1|TRBJ1-3|TRBD1
CASSVQGGTGNTIYF
TGTGCCAGCAGTGTCCAGGGGGGAACTGGAAACACCATATATTTT
>few|TRBV7-6|TRBJ1-2|-
CASSGLDSNYGYTF
TGTGCCAGCAGCGGGCTGGACAGTAACTATGGCTACACCTTC
>-|TRBV7-2|TRBJ1-5|-
CASSNRQGNQPQHF
TGTGCCAGCAGCAATAGACAGGGCAATCAGCCCCAGCATTTT
>few|TRBV5-4|TRBJ1-3|-
CASSHGGGTGNTIYF
TGTGCCAGCAGCCACGGTGGGGGCACTGGAAACACCATATATTTT
>-|TRBV6-1|TRBJ2-3|TRBD1
CASSEAVGQGTDTQYF
TGTGCCAGCAGTGAAGCGGTGGGACAGGGCACAGATACGCAGTATTTT
>few|TRBV10-3|TRBJ1-6|TRBD1
CAISTGGSGYNSPLHF
TGTGCCATCAGCACAGGGGGCTCGGGGTATAATTCACCCCTCCACTTT
>few|TRBV23-1|TRBJ2-6|TRBD1
CASSQPGQGHSGANVLTF
TGCGCCAGCAGTCAACCGGGACAGGGCCACTCTGGGGCCAACGTCCTGACTTTC
>-|TRBV6-5|TRBJ2-5|-
CASSYSADSSQETQYF
TGTGCCAGCAGTTACTCCGCCGACAGCTCACAAGAGACCCAGTACTTC
>-|TRBV27|TRBJ1-1|-
CASNKWGDGNTEAFF
TGTGCCAGCAACAAATGGGGGGACGGGAACACTGAAGCTTTCTTT
>-|TRBV27|TRBJ2-1|TRBD1
CASSFLRGQAPNEQFF
TGTGCCAGCAGTTTCCTGAGGGGACAGGCCCCCAATGAGCAGTTCTTC
>-|TRBV5-5|TRBJ1-6|TRBD1
CASSLEAGGRSPLHF
TGTGCCAGCAGCTTGGAGGCAGGGGGCAGATCACCCCTCCACTTT
>-|TRBV4-1|TRBJ2-1|TRBD1
CASSRQGAGDEQFF
TGCGCCAGCAGCCGACAGGGGGCGGGCGATGAGCAGTTCTTC
>-|TRBV5-1|TRBJ1-5|-
CASSLDSNQPQHF
TGCGCCAGCAGCTTAGATAGCAATCAGCCCCAGCATTTT
>-|TRBV6-6|TRBJ1-1|-
CASSFSRLANTEAFF
TGTGCCAGCAGTTTCAGCCGCCTGGCGAACACTGAAGCTTTCTTT
>few|TRBV5-5|TRBJ1-1|-
CASSLVGTEAFF
TGTGCCAGCAGCTTGGTTGGCACTGAAGCTTTCTTT